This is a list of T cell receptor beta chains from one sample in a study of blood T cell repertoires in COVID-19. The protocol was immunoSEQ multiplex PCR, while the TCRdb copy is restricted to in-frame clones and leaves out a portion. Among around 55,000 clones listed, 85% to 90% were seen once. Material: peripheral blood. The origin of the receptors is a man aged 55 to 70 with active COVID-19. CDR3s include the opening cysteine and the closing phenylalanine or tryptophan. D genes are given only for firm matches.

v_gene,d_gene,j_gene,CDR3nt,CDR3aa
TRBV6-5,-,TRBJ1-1,TGTGCCAGCAGTTGGACAGCGAGGAACACTGAAGCTTTCTTT,CASSWTARNTEAFF
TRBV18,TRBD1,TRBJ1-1,TGTGCCAGCTCATCTTCACAGGGGGCCCCCAGGACTGAAGCTTTCTTT,CASSSSQGAPRTEAFF
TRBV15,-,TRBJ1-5,TGTGCCACCAGCAGATTGACACAGAAGGGCAATCAGCCCCAGCATTTT,CATSRLTQKGNQPQHF
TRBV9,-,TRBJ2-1,TGTGCCAGCAGCCGGGTGACCTTCAATGAGCAGTTCTTC,CASSRVTFNEQFF
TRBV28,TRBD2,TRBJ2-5,TGTGCCAGCAGATCGAGCGGGAGGGGGGTGACCCAGTACTTC,CASRSSGRGVTQYF
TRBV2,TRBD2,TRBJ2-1,TGTGCCAGCAGTGGACTAGCGGGGCCCTACAATGAGCAGTTCTTC,CASSGLAGPYNEQFF
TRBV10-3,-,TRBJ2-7,TGTGCCATCTCGGACTCGGATCGCTACGAGCAGTACTTC,CAISDSDRYEQYF
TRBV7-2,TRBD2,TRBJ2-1,TGTGCCAGCAGCCTTTCGCGCGGGAGTGGAGCTGAGCAGTTCTTC,CASSLSRGSGAEQFF
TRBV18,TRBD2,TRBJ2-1,TGTGCCAGCTCACCAGTCGCTAGCGGGCCCACCTACAATGAGCAGTTCTTC,CASSPVASGPTYNEQFF
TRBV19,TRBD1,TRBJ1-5,TGTGCCAGTAGTATTTTAGGGACAGGACAGCCCCAGCATTTT,CASSILGTGQPQHF